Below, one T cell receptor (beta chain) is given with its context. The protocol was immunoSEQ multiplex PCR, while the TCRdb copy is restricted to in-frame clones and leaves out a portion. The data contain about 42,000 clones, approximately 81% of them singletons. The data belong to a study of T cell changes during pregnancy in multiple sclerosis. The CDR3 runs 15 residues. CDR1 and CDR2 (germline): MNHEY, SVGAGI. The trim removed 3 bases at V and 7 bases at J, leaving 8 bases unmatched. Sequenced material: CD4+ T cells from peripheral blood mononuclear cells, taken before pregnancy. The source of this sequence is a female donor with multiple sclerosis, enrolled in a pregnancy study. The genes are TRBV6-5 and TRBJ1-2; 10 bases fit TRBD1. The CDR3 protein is CASSYSGTGVFGYTF. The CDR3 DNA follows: TGTGCCAGCAGTTATTCCGGGACAGGGGTCTTTGGCTACACCTTC.